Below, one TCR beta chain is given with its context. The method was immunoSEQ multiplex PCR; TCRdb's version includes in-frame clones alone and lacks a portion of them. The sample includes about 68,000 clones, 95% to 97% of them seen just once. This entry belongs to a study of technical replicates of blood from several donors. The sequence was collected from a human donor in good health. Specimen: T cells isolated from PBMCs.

DNA of the CDR3: TGTGCCAGCATCTCAGATGAAAAACTGTTTTTT. Encoded protein: CASISDEKLFF. The chain employs TRBV28 and TRBJ1-4, with D hard to call. The germline CDR1 and CDR2 sequences are MDHEN and SYDVKM. This CDR3 has 11 residues. Trimming removed 7 bases at V and 6 bases at J, with 6 bases between.